This T cell receptor (beta chain) was recorded in a study of T cell clonality in common variable immunodeficiency. CDR3 length equals 17 residues. The V gene's germline CDR1 is MNHEY and CDR2 SMNVEV (reference sequence). Trimming cost V 8 bases and J 3 bases; bases outside gene matches: 14. Details on this clone: What it recognizes is unknown. The read halts 3 residues ahead of the CDR3 end, with the missing end drawn from the germline J gene.

Regarding the study as a whole: Shared TCRbeta clones were fewer between CVID subjects than controls. In common variable immunodeficiency, TCR beta chains reportedly carried fewer deletions and N-nucleotide insertions.

Sequencing input was equivalent genomic DNA from CVID and controls. Clones were sequenced by immunoSEQ multiplex PCR, and TCRdb holds only the in-frame ones, with some missing. The sample contains around 30,000 clones, none of them singletons. Replacement immunoglobulin had been given to every CVID subject for at least one year. No CVID subject was ill or on immunomodulatory drugs when sampled. This TCR was recovered from a human donor with common variable immunodeficiency. The V call is TRBV27, the J call TRBJ2-7; 12 bases line up with TRBD1. Material: peripheral blood mononuclear cells. The DNA read from the CDR3 is TGTGCCAGCTCCAAAAGTGCCGGGACAGGGGGCATCTACGAG. Translated: CASSKSAGTGGIYE. The full-length CDR3 reads as CASSKSAGTGGIYEQYF.